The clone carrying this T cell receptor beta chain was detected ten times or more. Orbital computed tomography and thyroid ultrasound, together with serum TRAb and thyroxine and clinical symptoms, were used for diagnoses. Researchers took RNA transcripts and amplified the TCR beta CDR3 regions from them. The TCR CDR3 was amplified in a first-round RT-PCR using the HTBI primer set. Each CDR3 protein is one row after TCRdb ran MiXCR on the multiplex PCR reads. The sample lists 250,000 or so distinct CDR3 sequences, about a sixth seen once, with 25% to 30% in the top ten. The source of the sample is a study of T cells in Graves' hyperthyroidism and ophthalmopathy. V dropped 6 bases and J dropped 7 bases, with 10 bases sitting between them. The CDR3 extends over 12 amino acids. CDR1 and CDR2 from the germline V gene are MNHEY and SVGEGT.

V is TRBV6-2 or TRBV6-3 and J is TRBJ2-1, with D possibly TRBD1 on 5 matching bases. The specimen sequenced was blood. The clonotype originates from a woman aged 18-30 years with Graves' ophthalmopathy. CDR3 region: CASSFDSNEQFF. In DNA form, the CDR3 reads TGTGCCAGCAGCTTCGACAGTAATGAGCAGTTCTTC.